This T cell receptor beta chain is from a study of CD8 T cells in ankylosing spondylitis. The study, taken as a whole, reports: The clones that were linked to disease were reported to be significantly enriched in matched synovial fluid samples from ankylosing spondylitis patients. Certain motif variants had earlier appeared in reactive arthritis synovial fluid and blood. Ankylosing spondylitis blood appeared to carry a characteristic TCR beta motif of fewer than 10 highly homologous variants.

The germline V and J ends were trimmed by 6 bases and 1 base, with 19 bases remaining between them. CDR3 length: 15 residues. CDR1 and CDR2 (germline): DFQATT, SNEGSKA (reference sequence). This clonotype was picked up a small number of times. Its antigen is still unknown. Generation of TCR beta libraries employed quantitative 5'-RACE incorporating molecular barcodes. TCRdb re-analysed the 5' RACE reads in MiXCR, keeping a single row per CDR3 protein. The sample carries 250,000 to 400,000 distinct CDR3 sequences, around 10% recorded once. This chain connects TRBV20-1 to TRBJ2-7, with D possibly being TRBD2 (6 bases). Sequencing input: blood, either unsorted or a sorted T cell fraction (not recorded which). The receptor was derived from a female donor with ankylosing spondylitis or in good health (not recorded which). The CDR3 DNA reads TGCAGTGCCAGTAAACCGGGACTCGCTTCCTACGAGCAGTACTTC. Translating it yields CSASKPGLASYEQYF.